Presented here are 20 T cell receptor beta chains from one specimen sequenced in a study of spatial heterogeneity in lung cancer. Study-level points and caveats: It was found that expanded intratumoral alpha and beta TCR counts tracked tumor mutation counts.

Time point defined: sample taken at primary tumor resection. Each CDR3 protein gets one entry after TCRdb re-called the 5' RACE reads with MiXCR. The sample has under 8,000 distinct CDR3 sequences, 10% to 15% seen once. These TCRs' antigens remain unknown. The sequences come from lung tumor tissue, collected at surgery. Receptors were obtained from a male donor with early-stage non-small cell lung cancer.

This clonotype is medium-sized (0.01 to 0.1%). This beta chain is a stray read from a library made for alpha chains; its abundance is not meaningful. The V gene is TRBV4-1, the J gene TRBJ2-3; D is possibly TRBD1 (5 bases). The V gene's germline CDR1 is MGHRA and CDR2 YSYEKL. CDR3 length: 12 amino acids. Deletions cut 4 bases from V and 6 bases from J, with 8 bases between. This CDR3 is CASSPQEDTQYF. The CDR3 bases are TGCGCCAGCAGCCCACAGGAGGATACGCAGTATTTT.

This clonotype counts as medium-sized. Because the library targeted alpha chains, this beta chain is an off-target read whose size means little. The genes are TRBV27 and TRBJ2-7; 9 bases fit TRBD1. The CDR3 is made up of 14 amino acids. V dropped 5 bases and J dropped 3; count of bases not matched to a gene: 5. Per the germline V gene, CDR1 is MNHEY and CDR2 is SMNVEV (reference sequence). The CDR3 spells CASSPDRGDYEQYF. CDR3 nucleotides: TGTGCCAGCAGTCCTGACAGGGGGGACTACGAGCAGTACTTC.

In its sample, this clonotype was seen a few times. This beta chain lies outside the target of a library built for alpha chains; its clone size means little. The rearrangement uses TRBV24-1 and TRBJ2-1, with D perhaps TRBD1 or TRBD2 (5 bases each). The CDR3 covers 15 residues. Germline V gene data show CDR1 as KGHDR and CDR2 as SFDVKD. The ends were cut back, 8 bases at V and 6 bases at J, with 19 bases in the middle. The CDR3: CATTKGPSGTNEQFF. The CDR3 DNA is TGTGCCACCACCAAGGGACCCTCAGGAACCAATGAGCAGTTCTTC.

This clonotype was seen at least ten times. Little can be read into the size of this beta chain, an off-target read in a library designed for alpha chains. V gene TRBV3-1 combines with J gene TRBJ2-5; D is possibly TRBD1 (7 bases). Trimming took 1 base from V and 4 from J, leaving 13 bases between them. This CDR3 region has 15 residues. Looked up from germline, CDR1 is LGHDT and CDR2 is YNNKEL (reference sequence). The CDR3 spells CASSQGSGGGETQYF. The CDR3 DNA follows: TGTGCCAGCAGCCAAGGTTCAGGGGGAGGAGAGACCCAGTACTTC.

This clonotype was seen at least ten times. This beta chain lies outside the target of a library built for alpha chains; its clone size means little. This rearrangement joins TRBV27 to TRBJ2-3, with TRBD2 identical over 12 bases. The CDR3 spans 19 residues. Losses at the gene ends were 4 bases for V and 1 base for J; bases not matched to a gene: 12. Germline V lookup: CDR1 MNHEY, CDR2 SMNVEV (reference sequence). The CDR3 spells CASSSTLRLAGEGTDTQYF. DNA for the CDR3: TGTGCCAGCAGTTCCACCCTACGACTAGCGGGAGAGGGCACAGATACGCAGTATTTT.

In regard to this clonotype: Since the library was made to target alpha chains, this beta chain is a stray read and its abundance is not meaningful. V usage is TRBV5-1 and J usage is TRBJ1-1; possibly TRBD1 for D (5 bases). Germline V lookup: CDR1 SGHRS, CDR2 YFSETQ. V shed 2 bases and J shed 5 bases, with 10 bases lying between them. The CDR3 totals 13 residues. The CDR3 DNA is TGCGCCAGCAGCTTTGGCAGGGAAACTGAAGCTTTCTTT. This gives the protein CASSFGRETEAFF.

At least ten counts were recorded for this clonotype. This beta chain represents an off-target read in a library built for alpha chains; its size is of limited meaning. CDR3 nucleotides: TGTGCCAGCAGTCTACGGACTAGCGGCGTCCTGGAGTACGAGCAGTACTTC. Protein: CASSLRTSGVLEYEQYF. This chain uses TRBV12-3 or TRBV12-4 with TRBJ2-7, with TRBD2 matching over 10 bases. The CDR3 contains 17 residues. The J segment lost 4 bases and the V segment lost 5 bases, leaving 14 bases of the junction unmatched.

This clonotype qualifies as medium-sized. This beta chain is an unintended read in a library built for alpha chains; its size means little. The chain couples TRBV6-1 to TRBJ2-1; D is possibly TRBD2 (5 bases). Germline V gene data show CDR1 as MNHNS and CDR2 as SASEGT. V was pared by 6 bases and J by 9 bases, with 15 bases between. The CDR3 loop spans 13 amino acids. CDR3 DNA: TGTGCCAGCAGCCTGGAAGCTGGAGGTGAGCAGTTCTTC. Translation gives CASSLEAGGEQFF.

This clonotype turned up a few times. This beta chain is a stray sequence in a library constructed for alpha chains; its clone size is not meaningful. The gene calls are TRBV6-5 and TRBJ1-5, with 7 bases aligning to TRBD1. Germline lookup yields CDR1 MNHEY and CDR2 SVGAGI. V gave up 6 bases and J gave up 0 bases; unmatched junction bases: 8. There are 16 residues in the CDR3. CDR3: CASREYRGGSNQPQHF. The CDR3 DNA follows: TGTGCCAGCAGGGAATACAGGGGAGGTAGCAATCAGCCCCAGCATTTT.

The table lists this clonotype with many counts. Because this beta chain is a stray read in a library intended to capture alpha chains, its abundance should not be given much weight. This chain uses TRBV24-1 with TRBJ1-2; TRBD1 agrees at 10 bases. The CDR3 covers 13 residues. The junction had 8 bases not matched to a gene; V was cut back by 9 bases and J by 8 bases. Germline-derived CDR1 and CDR2 are KGHDR and SFDVKD. CDR3 amino acids: CATSSGTGVGYTF. The CDR3 coding sequence is TGTGCCACCTCATCCGGGACAGGGGTGGGCTACACCTTC.

This clonotype appeared many times. For a library built for alpha chains, this beta chain is a stray read; little rests on its size. The chain links TRBV2 to TRBJ1-1; a possible D gene is TRBD1 (6 bases). Looked up from germline, CDR1 is SNHLY and CDR2 is FYNNEI. The CDR3 has 13 amino acids. Trimming pared 6 bases from V and 1 base from J, leaving 9 bases between. CDR3 region: CASSGDTNTEAFF. The CDR3 nucleotides are TGTGCCAGCAGCGGGGACACGAACACTGAAGCTTTCTTT.

With regard to this clonotype: This beta chain lies outside the target of a library built for alpha chains; its clone size means little. The chain is built from TRBV6-2 or TRBV6-3 and TRBJ2-7; 8 positions match TRBD2. After removal of 8 bases from V and 5 bases from J, the junction contained 11 bases not matched to a gene. The CDR3 loop spans 14 amino acids. Germline lookup yields CDR1 MNHEY and CDR2 SVGEGT. The CDR3 DNA reads TGTGCCAGCGGGGGCGGGGGGCCCCTTGACGAGCAGTACTTC. It translates to CASGGGGPLDEQYF.

This clonotype was seen at least ten times. This beta chain appears as a stray read in a library generated for alpha chains; its size is not informative. V is TRBV7-9 and J is TRBJ2-7; 9 nucleotides line up with TRBD1. CDR3 size: 14 residues. The germline V gene encodes CDR1 SEHNR and CDR2 FQNEAQ (reference sequence). The ends lost 5 bases at V and 4 bases at J; junction bases unmatched: 6. CDR3 DNA: TGTGCCAGCAGCACAGGGGGCTTTTCGTACGAGCAGTACTTC. Translated: CASSTGGFSYEQYF.

This clonotype was recorded at least ten times. Since the library was made to target alpha chains, this beta chain is a stray read and its abundance is not meaningful. The CDR3 DNA reads TGTGCCAGCAGTTCGACTAGCGGGAGAAACATTCAGTACTTC. This sequence encodes CASSSTSGRNIQYF. The chain links TRBV27 to TRBJ2-4; TRBD2 matches 12 bases. Germline lookup yields CDR1 MNHEY and CDR2 SMNVEV (reference sequence). The junction had 1 base not matched to a gene; V was cut back by 4 bases and J by 6 bases. The CDR3 contains 14 residues.

This clonotype turned up a few times. Because this beta chain is a stray read in a library intended to capture alpha chains, its abundance should not be given much weight. The chain has TRBV5-1 and TRBJ2-3; TRBD2 aligns across 7 bases. The junction had 11 bases not matched to a gene; V was cut back by 2 bases and J by 2 bases. Germline CDR1 and CDR2: SGHRS and YFSETQ. The length of the CDR3 is 17 residues. The CDR3 DNA reads as TGCGCCAGCAGCTTATCACCTTTGGCGGGAGCCACAGATACGCAGTATTTT. This codes for CASSLSPLAGATDTQYF.

This clonotype was seen ten or more times. This beta chain turned up in a library designed for alpha chains; as an off-target read, its abundance says little. The V call is TRBV2, the J call TRBJ1-5; D unresolved. Germline V gene sequence: CDR1 SNHLY, CDR2 FYNNEI. The CDR3 is made up of 14 amino acids. With 4 bases removed from V and 2 bases from J, the gap between germline ends came to 9 bases. This CDR3 reads CASSGFLGNQPQHF. The DNA of the CDR3 is TGTGCCAGCAGTGGATTCCTGGGCAATCAGCCCCAGCATTTT.

This clonotype was observed many times. Being off target in a library aimed at alpha chains, this beta chain has a size of little meaning. The chain has TRBV7-6 and TRBJ2-7, with D maybe TRBD1 (5 bases). V was clipped by 2 bases and J by 4 bases, with 15 bases between them. The V gene's germline CDR1 is SGHVS and CDR2 FNYEAQ. CDR3 length: 15 residues. This CDR3 is CASSLSAGPNYEQYF. Written as DNA, the CDR3 is TGTGCCAGCAGCTTATCTGCAGGGCCCAATTACGAGCAGTACTTC.

This clonotype has a count of ten or more. Being off target in a library aimed at alpha chains, this beta chain has a size of little meaning. The CDR3 DNA reads as TGCGCCAGCAGCTTGGGGACACCGCCCCACGAGCAGTACTTC. It is translated as CASSLGTPPHEQYF. The gene calls are TRBV5-1 and TRBJ2-7; D perhaps matches TRBD1 (5 bases). V was clipped by 0 bases and J by 5 bases, with 12 bases between them. Germline V gene data show CDR1 as SGHRS and CDR2 as YFSETQ. The CDR3 consists of 14 residues.

This clonotype is categorized as medium-sized. Since it is a stray read in a library aimed at alpha chains, this beta chain has a size that is not meaningful. V and J are TRBV4-1 and TRBJ2-2, with a weak D call TRBD2 (6 bases). In germline, CDR1 is MGHRA, CDR2 YSYEKL. This CDR3 comprises 15 residues. V lost 1 base and J lost 7, with 13 bases in between. This chain's CDR3 is CASSQGAEGGGELFF. The CDR3 nucleotides read TGCGCCAGCAGCCAAGGAGCGGAGGGAGGCGGGGAGCTGTTTTTT.

Remarks on this clonotype: At one boundary the junction diverges from the germline segment, which might be a read error. Being off target in a library aimed at alpha chains, this beta chain has a size of little meaning. The chain employs TRBV29-1 and TRBJ2-5; D might be TRBD1 (6 bases). This CDR3 comprises 16 residues. The germline gives CDR1 SQVTM, CDR2 ANQGSEA. This CDR3 reads CSVEGGPDRPQETQSF. The CDR3 DNA follows: TGCAGCGTTGAAGGTGGTCCGGACAGACCACAAGAGACCCAGTCCTTC.